These T cell receptor beta chains were read from a single sample in a study of shared clonotypes between healthy human individuals. Profiled with immunoSEQ multiplex PCR; TCRdb holds only in-frame clones, not every one. The data show some 1.4 million clones, around 97% seen once. The sequenced material came from naive CD4+ T cells sorted from blood. Receptor source: a man between 25 and 39 years old in good health. CDR3s include the opening cysteine and the closing phenylalanine or tryptophan. The D gene is left open where the match is weak. Clone size appears in some rows only: once, few, many, or a class for an expanded clone.

V,J,size,D,DNA,CDR3
TRBV18,TRBJ2-7,-,TRBD2,TGTGCCAGCTCGCCCGGACTAGCGGGGGTACTCTCCTACGAGCAGTACTTC,CASSPGLAGVLSYEQYF
TRBV5-1,TRBJ2-7,-,-,TGCGCCAGCAGCTTAGGGCCGGACTACGAGCAGTACTTC,CASSLGPDYEQYF
TRBV19,TRBJ1-2,-,-,TGTGCCAGTAGTATCGCGGGACGGCCTCCGCATGGCTACACCTTC,CASSIAGRPPHGYTF
TRBV28,TRBJ2-5,once,TRBD2,TGTGCCAGCAGTTGGGTCGACCTAGCGGGAGTTCGAGAGACCCAGTACTTC,CASSWVDLAGVRETQYF
TRBV15,TRBJ1-4,-,-,TGTGCCACCAGCAGAGTACCGGGTATGGGTGTTGGAACTAATGAAAAACTGTTTTTT,CATSRVPGMGVGTNEKLFF
TRBV5-4,TRBJ2-3,few,TRBD2,TGTGCCAGCAAGACCGGGACTAGCGGGATCCCATCGGATACGCAGTATTTT,CASKTGTSGIPSDTQYF
TRBV2,TRBJ1-1,-,-,TGTGCCAGCAGTGACGACGGTGAAGCTTTCTTT,CASSDDGEAFF
TRBV6-1,TRBJ1-5,-,-,TGTGCCGTCAGACCCCCCAATCAGCCCCAGCATTTT,CAVRPPNQPQHF
TRBV5-1,TRBJ1-1,-,-,TGCGCCAGCAGCTCGGACAGATCTAACACTGAAGCTTTCTTT,CASSSDRSNTEAFF
TRBV15,TRBJ2-7,-,TRBD2,TGTGCCACCAGCAGAGTGGAGACTAGCGGGAGGGGGGGTCACAGCTCCTACGAGCAGTACTTC,CATSRVETSGRGGHSSYEQYF
TRBV5-5,TRBJ1-4,-,-,TGTGCCAGCAGCTTGCGTTCGGTGTCGGATAATGAAAAACTGTTTTTT,CASSLRSVSDNEKLFF
TRBV28,TRBJ1-5,once,-,TGTGCCATAAGATTAGGCCGACAGCCCCAGCATTTT,CAIRLGRQPQHF
TRBV21-1,TRBJ2-7,-,-,TGTGCCAGCAGCAGACCCCAAGCGGGAGGACTTTACGAGCAGTACTTC,CASSRPQAGGLYEQYF
TRBV6-5,TRBJ2-7,-,-,TGTGCCAGCAGTACAGCCCGACAGTTACAGTACTTC,CASSTARQLQYF
TRBV5-4,TRBJ2-1,-,-,TGTGCCAGCAGCTTGGCTCCGTCCAGGAATGAGCAGTTCTTC,CASSLAPSRNEQFF
TRBV29-1,TRBJ2-3,-,TRBD1,TGCAGCGTTGGTGACAGGGGGCGAGTAGATACGCAGTATTTT,CSVGDRGRVDTQYF
TRBV4-3,TRBJ2-7,-,-,TGCGCCAGCAGCCAAGGACTCCTAGACTACGAGCAGTACTTC,CASSQGLLDYEQYF
TRBV19,TRBJ2-3,-,-,TGTGCCAGTAGTGAAACCCACAGCGGAGTGCCAGCAGATACGCAGTATTTT,CASSETHSGVPADTQYF
TRBV7-7,TRBJ1-5,-,-,TGTGCCAGCAGCCCCTGGCTCCTATTTCAGCCCCAGCATTTT,CASSPWLLFQPQHF
TRBV5-1,TRBJ2-5,-,-,TGCGCCAGCAGCAGGGGAGAACAAGAGACCCAGTACTTC,CASSRGEQETQYF
TRBV5-1,TRBJ1-3,-,TRBD1,TGCGCCAGCAGCTTCACAGGGGGCACAAACACCATATATTTT,CASSFTGGTNTIYF
TRBV18,TRBJ2-3,-,-,TGTGCCAGCTCACCAGTGGAGGCAGATACGCAGTATTTT,CASSPVEADTQYF
TRBV21-1,TRBJ2-2,-,-,TGTGCCAGCAGCAAGAAAACTATCGAGACGGACCCGAACACCGGGGAGCTGTTTTTT,CASSKKTIETDPNTGELFF
TRBV6-5,TRBJ1-5,-,-,TGTGCCAGCAGTGCGACAGTTTTAAGCAATCAGCCCCAGCATTTT,CASSATVLSNQPQHF
TRBV5-1,TRBJ2-1,-,-,TGCGCCAGCAGCTTTGGACTCTCTTCAAGCTCCTACAATGAGCAGTTCTTC,CASSFGLSSSSYNEQFF
TRBV5-4,TRBJ2-2,-,-,TGTGCCAGCAGTTTTCTTGGGCGGTCTTGGATTGGGGAGCTGTTTTTT,CASSFLGRSWIGELFF
TRBV28,TRBJ2-7,once,TRBD1,TGTGCCAGCAGTTCGCCCCCAGGGACAGCCAACGAGCAGTACTTC,CASSSPPGTANEQYF
TRBV27,TRBJ1-4,-,-,TGTGCCAGCAGTTCCCAGGGCAGGTTGAATGAAAAACTGTTTTTT,CASSSQGRLNEKLFF
TRBV5-1,TRBJ2-3,-,TRBD1,TGCGCCAGCAGCTTACGGGACAGGGGGCTCGGAGGCACAGATACGCAGTATTTT,CASSLRDRGLGGTDTQYF
TRBV5-4,TRBJ2-1,-,-,TGTGCCAGCAGCCCGAGGGCAGGGGAGGGCAATGAGCAGTTCTTC,CASSPRAGEGNEQFF
TRBV19,TRBJ2-5,-,TRBD1,TGTGCCAGTAGTACAAGACAGGGCCAAGAGACCCAGTACTTC,CASSTRQGQETQYF
TRBV6-1,TRBJ1-3,-,TRBD1,TGTGCCAGCAGTGCGTTGACAGGGTCTGGAAACACCATATATTTT,CASSALTGSGNTIYF
TRBV5-1,TRBJ2-1,-,TRBD2,TGCGCCAGCAGCTTGATAGCGGGAGAGCAGTTCTTC,CASSLIAGEQFF
TRBV13,TRBJ2-7,-,TRBD2,TGTGCCAGCAGCCTCCTGACTAGCGGGATTTACTACGAGCAGTACTTC,CASSLLTSGIYYEQYF
TRBV28,TRBJ2-1,-,-,TGTGCCAGCAGTTCACGGACTGGCCTAGAGCAGTTCTTC,CASSSRTGLEQFF
TRBV19,TRBJ1-2,-,-,TGTGCCAGTAGTATATTCCCCTATGGCTACACCTTC,CASSIFPYGYTF
TRBV9,TRBJ2-3,-,TRBD2,TGTGCCAGCAGCGCCACTAGCGCAGATACGCAGTATTTT,CASSATSADTQYF